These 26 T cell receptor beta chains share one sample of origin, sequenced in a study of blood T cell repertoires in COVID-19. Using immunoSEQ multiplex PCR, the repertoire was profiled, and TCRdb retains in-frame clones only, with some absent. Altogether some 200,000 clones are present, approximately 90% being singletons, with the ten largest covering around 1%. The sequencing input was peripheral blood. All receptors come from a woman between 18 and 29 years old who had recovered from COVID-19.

For the CDR3, the DNA is TGTGCCAGCAGTTACTCTACGTGGTCGGCTGGGACAGGGGTCTACGAGCAGTACTTC. The encoded protein is CASSYSTWSAGTGVYEQYF. The chain carries TRBV6-2 or TRBV6-3 and TRBJ2-7, with TRBD1 matching 10 bases. Per germline, CDR1 MNHEY and CDR2 SVGEGT. Trimming cost V 0 bases and J 3 bases; bases outside gene matches: 14. This CDR3 is 19 amino acids long.

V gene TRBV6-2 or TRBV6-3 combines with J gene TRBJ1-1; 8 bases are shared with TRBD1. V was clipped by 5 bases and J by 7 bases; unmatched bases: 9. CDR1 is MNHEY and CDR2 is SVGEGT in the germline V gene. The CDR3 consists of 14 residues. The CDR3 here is CASSRTGIGGEAFF. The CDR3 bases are TGTGCCAGCAGTCGGACAGGGATCGGGGGTGAAGCTTTCTTT.

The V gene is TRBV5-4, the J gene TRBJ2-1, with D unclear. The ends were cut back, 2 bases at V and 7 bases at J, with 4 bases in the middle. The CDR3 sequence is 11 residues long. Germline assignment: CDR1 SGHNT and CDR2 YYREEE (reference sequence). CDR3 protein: CASSFSNEQFF. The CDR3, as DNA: TGTGCCAGCAGCTTTAGTAATGAGCAGTTCTTC.

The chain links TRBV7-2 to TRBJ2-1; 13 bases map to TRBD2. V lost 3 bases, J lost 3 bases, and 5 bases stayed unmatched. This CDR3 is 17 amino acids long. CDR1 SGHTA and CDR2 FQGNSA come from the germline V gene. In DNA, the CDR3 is TGTGCCAGCAGCTTGGGACTAGCGGGACCTATCTACAATGAGCAGTTCTTC. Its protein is CASSLGLAGPIYNEQFF.

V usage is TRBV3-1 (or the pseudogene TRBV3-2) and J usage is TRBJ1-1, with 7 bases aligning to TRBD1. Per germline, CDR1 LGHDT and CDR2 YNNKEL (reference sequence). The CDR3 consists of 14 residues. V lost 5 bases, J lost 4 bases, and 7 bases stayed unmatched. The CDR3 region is CASSFDRVGTEAFF. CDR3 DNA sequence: TGTGCCAGCAGCTTCGACAGGGTTGGCACTGAAGCTTTCTTT.

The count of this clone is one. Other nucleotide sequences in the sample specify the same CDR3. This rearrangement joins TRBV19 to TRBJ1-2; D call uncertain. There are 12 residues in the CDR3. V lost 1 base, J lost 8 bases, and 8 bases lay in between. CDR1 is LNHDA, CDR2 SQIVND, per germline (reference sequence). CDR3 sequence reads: CASSIGGGGYTF. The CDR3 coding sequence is TGTGCCAGTAGTATAGGCGGAGGCGGCTACACCTTC.

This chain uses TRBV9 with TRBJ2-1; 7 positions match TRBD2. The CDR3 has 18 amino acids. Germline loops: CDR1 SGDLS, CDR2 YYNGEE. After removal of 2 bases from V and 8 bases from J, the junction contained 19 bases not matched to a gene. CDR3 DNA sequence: TGTGCCAGCAGCGTGGGTAGGGCTAGCGGAGGATATCAAGATGAGCAGTTCTTC. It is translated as CASSVGRASGGYQDEQFF.

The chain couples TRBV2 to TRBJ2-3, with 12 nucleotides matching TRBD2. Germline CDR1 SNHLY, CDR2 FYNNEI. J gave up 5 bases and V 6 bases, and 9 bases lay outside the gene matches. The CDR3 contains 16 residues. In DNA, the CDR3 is TGTGCCAGCAGGGCTAGCGGGGGGGAAATGAGAGATACGCAGTATTTT. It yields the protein CASRASGGEMRDTQYF. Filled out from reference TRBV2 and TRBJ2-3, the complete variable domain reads EPEVTQTPSHQVTQMGQEVILRCVPISNHLYFYWYRQILGQKVEFLVSFYNNEISEKSEIFDDQFSVERPDGSNFTLKIRSTKLEDSAMYFCASRASGGEMRDTQYFGPGTRLTVL.

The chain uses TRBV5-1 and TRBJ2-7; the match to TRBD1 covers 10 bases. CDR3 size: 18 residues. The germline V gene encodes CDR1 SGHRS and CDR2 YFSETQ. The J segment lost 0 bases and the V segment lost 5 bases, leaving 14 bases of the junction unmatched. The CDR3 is CASRFRDRGAENSYEQYV. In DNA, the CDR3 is TGCGCCAGCAGATTCCGGGACAGGGGCGCTGAAAACTCCTACGAGCAGTACGTC.

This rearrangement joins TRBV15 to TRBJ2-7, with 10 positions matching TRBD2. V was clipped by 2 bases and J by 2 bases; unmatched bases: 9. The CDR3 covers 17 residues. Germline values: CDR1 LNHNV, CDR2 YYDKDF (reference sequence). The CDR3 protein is CATSRYPRLAGTYEQYV. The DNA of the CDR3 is TGTGCCACCAGCAGATACCCAAGACTAGCGGGTACCTACGAGCAGTACGTC.

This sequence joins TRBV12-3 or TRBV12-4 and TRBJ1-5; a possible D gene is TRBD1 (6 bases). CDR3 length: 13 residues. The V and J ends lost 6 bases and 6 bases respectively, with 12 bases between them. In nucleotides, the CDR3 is TGTGCCAGCAGAGGGGGATTTGGTCAGCCCCAGCATTTT. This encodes CASRGGFGQPQHF.

CDR3 loop: CASSPQGLLFF. CDR3 in DNA: TGTGCCAGCAGCCCACAGGGCTTGCTGTTTTTT. The V and J genes are TRBV2 and TRBJ1-4, with D maybe TRBD1 (6 bases). Germline assignment: CDR1 SNHLY and CDR2 FYNNEI. CDR3 length equals 11 residues. Trimming removed 6 bases from V and 14 bases from J, with 13 bases in between.

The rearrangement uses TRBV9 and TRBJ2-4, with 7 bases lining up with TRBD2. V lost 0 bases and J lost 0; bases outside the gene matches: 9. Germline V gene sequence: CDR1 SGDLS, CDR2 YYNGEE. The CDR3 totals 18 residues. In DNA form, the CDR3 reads TGTGCCAGCAGCGTAGGGGACGGGGAGGGTCTAGCCAAAAACATTCAGTACTTC. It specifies CASSVGDGEGLAKNIQYF. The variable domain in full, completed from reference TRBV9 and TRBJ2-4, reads DSGVTQTPKHLITATGQRVTLRCSPRSGDLSVYWYQQSLDQGLQFLIQYYNGEERAKGNILERFSAQQFPDLHSELNLSSLELGDSALYFCASSVGDGEGLAKNIQYFGAGTRLSVL.

The CDR3 loop is CASSQFGLAGPNEQFF. CDR3 DNA sequence: TGTGCCAGCAGCCAATTCGGACTAGCGGGCCCAAATGAGCAGTTCTTC. The chain combines TRBV16 with TRBJ2-1; the match to TRBD2 covers 11 bases. V dropped 1 base and J dropped 7; count of bases not matched to a gene: 6. CDR1 is KGHSY and CDR2 is FQNENV in the germline V gene. The CDR3 extends over 16 amino acids.

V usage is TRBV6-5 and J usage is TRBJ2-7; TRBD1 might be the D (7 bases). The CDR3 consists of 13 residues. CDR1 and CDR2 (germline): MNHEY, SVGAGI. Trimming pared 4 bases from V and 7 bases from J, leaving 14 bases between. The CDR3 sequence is CASSLEGAGEQYF. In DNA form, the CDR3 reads TGTGCCAGCAGTTTAGAGGGGGCGGGGGAGCAGTACTTC.

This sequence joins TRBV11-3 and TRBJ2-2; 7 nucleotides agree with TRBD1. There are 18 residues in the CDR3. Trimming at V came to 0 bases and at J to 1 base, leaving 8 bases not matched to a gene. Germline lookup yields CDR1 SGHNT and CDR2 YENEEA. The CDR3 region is CASSLDSLGTVNTGELFF. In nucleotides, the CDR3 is TGTGCCAGCAGCTTAGATTCTTTAGGGACAGTGAACACCGGGGAGCTGTTTTTT.

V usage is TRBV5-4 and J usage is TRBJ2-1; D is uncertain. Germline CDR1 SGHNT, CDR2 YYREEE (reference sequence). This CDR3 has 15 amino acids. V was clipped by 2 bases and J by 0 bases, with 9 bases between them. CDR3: CASSFTTSSYNEQFF. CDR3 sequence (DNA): TGTGCCAGCAGCTTTACAACCAGCTCCTACAATGAGCAGTTCTTC.

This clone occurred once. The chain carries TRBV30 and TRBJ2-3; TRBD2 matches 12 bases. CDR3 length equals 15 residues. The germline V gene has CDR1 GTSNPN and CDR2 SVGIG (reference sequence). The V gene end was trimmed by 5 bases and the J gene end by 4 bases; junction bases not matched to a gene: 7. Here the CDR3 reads CAWAIGLAGSDTQYF. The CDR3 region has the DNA TGTGCCTGGGCCATAGGACTAGCGGGATCAGATACGCAGTATTTT.

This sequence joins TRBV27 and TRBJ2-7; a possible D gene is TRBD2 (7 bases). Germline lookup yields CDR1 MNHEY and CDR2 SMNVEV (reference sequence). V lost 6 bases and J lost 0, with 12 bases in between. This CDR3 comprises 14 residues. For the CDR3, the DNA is TGTGCCAGCAGAACCGCGGGGGCCTCCTACGAGCAGTACTTC. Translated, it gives CASRTAGASYEQYF.

The chain's CDR3 is CASSQGQATGELFF. The CDR3 DNA reads TGCGCCAGCAGCCAAGGACAAGCAACCGGGGAGCTGTTTTTT. The chain recombines TRBV4-3 with TRBJ2-2; D unclear. From germline, CDR1 is LGHNA and CDR2 YSLEER. The CDR3 contains 14 residues. V lost 1 base, J lost 5 bases, and 8 bases lay in between.

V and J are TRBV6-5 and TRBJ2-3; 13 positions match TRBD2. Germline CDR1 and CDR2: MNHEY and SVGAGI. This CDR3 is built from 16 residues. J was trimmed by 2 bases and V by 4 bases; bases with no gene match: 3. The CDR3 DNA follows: TGTGCCAGCAGTTCGACTAGCGGGAGGAACACAGATACGCAGTATTTT. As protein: CASSSTSGRNTDTQYF.

CDR3 bases: TGCGCCAGCAGCCAAGAGTTACCGGGAGGCAGCAATCAGCCCCAGCATTTT. Translation gives CASSQELPGGSNQPQHF. V gene TRBV4-3 combines with J gene TRBJ1-5, with D uncertain. Germline V gene sequence: CDR1 LGHNA, CDR2 YSLEER. CDR3 length: 17 amino acids. V was cut by 0 bases and J by 1 base, with 13 bases left in between.

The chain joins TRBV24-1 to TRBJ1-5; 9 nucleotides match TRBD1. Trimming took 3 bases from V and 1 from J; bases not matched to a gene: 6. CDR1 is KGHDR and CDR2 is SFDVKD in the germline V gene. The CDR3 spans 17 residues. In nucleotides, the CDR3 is TGTGCCACCAGTGATCATCGGACAGGGGTGAGCAATCAGCCCCAGCATTTT. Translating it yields CATSDHRTGVSNQPQHF.

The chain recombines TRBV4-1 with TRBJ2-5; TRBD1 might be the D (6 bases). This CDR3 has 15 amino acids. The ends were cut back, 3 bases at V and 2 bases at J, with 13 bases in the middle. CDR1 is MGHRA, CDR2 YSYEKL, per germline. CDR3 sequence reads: CASSHQDRLQETQYF. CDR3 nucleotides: TGCGCCAGCAGCCACCAGGACAGACTTCAAGAGACCCAGTACTTC.

CDR3 amino acids: CASSQDRYLSNEAFF. The CDR3 DNA sequence: TGCGCCAGCAGCCAAGATCGGTATCTTTCAAATGAAGCTTTCTTT. The chain carries TRBV4-3 and TRBJ1-1; D unclear. The V end was cut by 0 bases, the J end by 7 bases, with 15 bases between. CDR3 size: 15 residues. Per germline, CDR1 LGHNA and CDR2 YSLEER.

The CDR3 sequence is CASSTGQGLGYTF. CDR3 bases: TGTGCCAGCAGCACGGGACAGGGGCTTGGCTACACCTTC. V is TRBV5-6 and J is TRBJ1-2, with 10 bases matching TRBD1. Germline V CDR1 and CDR2: SGHDT, YYEEEE. The CDR3 runs to 13 residues. The V and J ends lost 4 bases and 7 bases, in that order; junction bases with no gene match: 4.